Each of the 4 T cell receptor beta chains below was sequenced from the same sample in a study of metastatic and nonmetastatic thyroid tumors. TCRdb re-clonotyped the PCR reads through MiXCR. The profile shows under 25,000 clones, about 13% of them singletons. Patients were all untreated before their thyroid surgery. The source material was blood. Source of these receptors: a female donor with papillary thyroid cancer or a benign thyroid nodule (not recorded which). Some clones in this sample may be carry-over from other donors' samples.

This clone was seen ten or more times. The J gene is TRBJ2-3, the V gene TRBV20-1; 8 bases agree with TRBD2. The V and J ends lost 5 bases and 4 bases, in that order; junction bases with no gene match: 8. The germline V gene has CDR1 DFQATT and CDR2 SNEGSKA (reference sequence). The CDR3 loop spans 14 amino acids. This CDR3 reads CSAGSGRVADTQYF. CDR3 coding DNA: TGCAGTGCTGGGAGCGGGAGAGTCGCAGATACGCAGTATTTT.

This clone was counted ten times or more. The chain recombines TRBV24-1 with TRBJ2-3; 12 nucleotides align to TRBD2. Germline loops: CDR1 KGHDR, CDR2 SFDVKD. V shed 12 bases and J 3 bases; nucleotides not matched to a gene: 3. The CDR3 runs to 13 residues. In nucleotides, the CDR3 is TGTGCCTCGGGACTAGCGGGTACAGATACGCAGTATTTT. Its protein is CASGLAGTDTQYF.

The chain uses TRBV30 and TRBJ2-4; D tentatively fits TRBD1 or TRBD2 (6 bases each). From germline, CDR1 is GTSNPN and CDR2 SVGIG (reference sequence). This CDR3 has 14 residues. Between the trimmed V and J ends, which lost 0 bases and 1 base, there was a span of 7 bases. CDR3 amino acids: CAWSVGGAKNIQYF. CDR3 nucleotides: TGTGCCTGGAGTGTAGGGGGGGCCAAAAACATTCAGTACTTC.

This clone appeared many times. The chain links TRBV19 to TRBJ2-7; 8 bases align to TRBD2. Germline V gene lookup returns CDR1 LNHDA and CDR2 SQIVND (reference sequence). There are 16 residues in the CDR3. V was clipped by 3 bases and J by 5 bases; unmatched bases: 12. The CDR3 sequence is CASSIGPGGPWDEQYF. In DNA, the CDR3 is TGTGCCAGTAGTATTGGGCCGGGGGGGCCCTGGGACGAGCAGTACTTC.